These 23 T cell receptor beta chains were all obtained from the same sample, sequenced in a study of T cell responses to AZD1222 COVID-19 vaccine (dated by TCRdb to about 2021). Reading the label with the study, this specimen's time point is: baseline before first vaccination. The sample's treatment or condition label, in plain terms: meningococcal conjugate vaccine given as trial control. Library construction relied on the immunoSEQ multiplex PCR assay. In TCRdb, the immuneACCESS table is reduced to in-frame sequences with V and J assigned. These tables do not hold every clone; where another copy was compared, an unresolved V gene accounts for under half, and the others remain unexplained. The sample table contains about 76,000 clones; only one count was recorded for around nine tenths of them. Roughly 5% of the sample is taken by the ten largest. The source was peripheral blood, collected on day 0 of MenACWY control vaccination. The origin of the receptors is an adult in good health.

The rearrangement joins TRBV6-2 or TRBV6-3 to TRBJ2-3; weak D call: TRBD2 (5 bases). The germline V gene has CDR1 MNHEY and CDR2 SVGEGT. The CDR3 contains 16 residues. Trimming took 0 bases from V and 3 from J, leaving 13 bases between them. CDR3 nucleotides: TGTGCCAGCAGTTACTCAACTGGATGGGAGACAGATACGCAGTATTTT. Translation gives CASSYSTGWETDTQYF.

The rearrangement uses TRBV5-6 and TRBJ2-4, with TRBD2 matching over 8 bases. The CDR3 consists of 16 residues. Germline assignment: CDR1 SGHDT and CDR2 YYEEEE. V was pared by 1 base and J by 8 bases, with 11 bases of the junction left unmatched. The CDR3 reads CASSLSAGEVGDIQYF. As DNA, the CDR3 is TGTGCCAGCAGCTTGTCAGCGGGAGAAGTTGGGGACATTCAGTACTTC. The variable domain in full, completed from reference TRBV5-6 and TRBJ2-4, reads DAGVTQSPTHLIKTRGQQVTLRCSPKSGHDTVSWYQQALGQGPQFIFQYYEEEERQRGNFPDRFSGHQFPNYSSELNVNALLLGDSALYLCASSLSAGEVGDIQYFGAGTRLSVL.

The J gene is TRBJ2-7, the V gene TRBV19; D may match TRBD1 or TRBD2 (5 bases each). V shed 4 bases and J shed 3 bases, with 10 bases lying between them. This CDR3 is built from 13 residues. Looked up from germline, CDR1 is LNHDA and CDR2 is SQIVND (reference sequence). The CDR3 coding sequence is TGTGCCAGTAGTAAGGGACGATACTACGAGCAGTACTTC. Its translation: CASSKGRYYEQYF.

The chain combines TRBV9 with TRBJ2-7; D not certain. Germline lookup yields CDR1 SGDLS and CDR2 YYNGEE. Trimming shortened V by 3 bases and J by 6 bases, and 10 bases separated the two germline ends. The CDR3 contains 12 residues. The CDR3 sequence: CASSGPHTEQYF. The CDR3 DNA is TGTGCCAGCAGCGGCCCACACACCGAGCAGTACTTC.

This sequence joins TRBV12-3 or TRBV12-4 and TRBJ1-2, with TRBD1 as a possible D gene (6 bases). The CDR3 length is 12 residues. Between the trimmed V and J ends, which lost 9 bases and 8 bases, there was a span of 16 bases. CDR3 protein: CASTGQGGGYTF. Written as DNA, the CDR3 is TGTGCCAGTACGGGCCAAGGGGGGGGCTACACCTTC.

The V and J genes are TRBV30 and TRBJ1-4, with 7 nucleotides matching TRBD1. Germline V CDR1 and CDR2: GTSNPN, SVGIG (reference sequence). The CDR3 covers 13 residues. V lost 5 bases and J lost 8; bases outside the gene matches: 8. For the CDR3, the DNA is TGTGCCTGGGGTACCGGGACAGCAGAAAAACTGTTTTTT. Protein sequence: CAWGTGTAEKLFF.

V usage is TRBV19 and J usage is TRBJ2-7; no clear D gene. Germline CDR1 is LNHDA and CDR2 is SQIVND (reference sequence). The CDR3 contains 17 residues. V shed 3 bases and J shed 4 bases, with 22 bases lying between them. The CDR3 spells CASSMAPATDAAYEQYF. CDR3 coding DNA: TGTGCCAGTAGTATGGCCCCCGCCACTGACGCGGCTTACGAGCAGTACTTC.

The chain uses TRBV30 and TRBJ1-3, with 8 bases lining up with TRBD1. There are 13 residues in the CDR3. Germline CDR1 reads GTSNPN; CDR2 reads SVGIG (reference sequence). The J segment lost 4 bases and the V segment lost 3 bases, leaving 2 bases of the junction unmatched. Here the CDR3 DNA reads TGTGCCTGGAGCCAGGGGGCGGGAAACACCATATATTTT. Amino acid sequence: CAWSQGAGNTIYF.

The rearrangement uses TRBV3-1 (or the pseudogene TRBV3-2) and TRBJ1-4; D perhaps matches TRBD1 (5 bases). CDR3 length: 17 amino acids. Looked up from germline, CDR1 is LGHDT and CDR2 is YNNKEL (reference sequence). Trimming took off 0 bases at V and 0 bases at J, with 11 bases between the two ends. In DNA, the CDR3 is TGTGCCAGCAGCCAAGATGGGGGGTGGACAACTAATGAAAAACTGTTTTTT. Its protein is CASSQDGGWTTNEKLFF.

This sequence joins TRBV11-2 and TRBJ2-7, with 11 bases identical to TRBD2. The germline V gene encodes CDR1 SGHAT and CDR2 FQNNGV. The CDR3 sequence is 15 residues long. Trimming at V came to 4 bases and at J to 3 bases, leaving 5 bases not matched to a gene. As DNA, the CDR3 is TGTGCCAGCAGCTGGGCCGGGACTAGCGGCTACGAGCAGTACTTC. Its translation is CASSWAGTSGYEQYF.

The rearrangement uses TRBV19 and TRBJ1-1, with D possibly matching TRBD1 (5 bases). The germline CDR1 and CDR2 sequences are LNHDA and SQIVND (reference sequence). CDR3 length: 14 amino acids. Trimming cost V 6 bases and J 4 bases, with 15 bases left between them. The CDR3 nucleotides are TGTGCCAGTAGAGGGTCCAGCCAGGGCACTGAAGCTTTCTTT. It yields the protein CASRGSSQGTEAFF.

V is TRBV28 and J is TRBJ1-2; D remains unclear. V was trimmed by 8 bases and J by 1 base, leaving 11 bases between them. The germline gives CDR1 MDHEN, CDR2 SYDVKM. The CDR3 runs 13 residues. CDR3 region: CASGMFINYGYTF. The CDR3 DNA sequence: TGTGCCAGCGGCATGTTTATTAACTATGGCTACACCTTC.

In this sample, this clone turned up once. The rearrangement joins TRBV19 to TRBJ1-1, with D perhaps matching TRBD1 (6 bases). The CDR3 is 15 residues long. Germline CDR1 is LNHDA and CDR2 is SQIVND (reference sequence). V lost 7 bases and J lost 5, with 20 bases in between. The CDR3 DNA reads TGTGCCAGTAATGACCAAGGGGGTGCTTGGACTGAAGCTTTCTTT. Its protein product is CASNDQGGAWTEAFF. The whole variable domain, filled in from reference TRBV19 and TRBJ1-1, reads DGGITQSPKYLFRKEGQNVTLSCEQNLNHDAMYWYRQDPGQGLRLIYYSQIVNDFQKGDIAEGYSVSREKKESFPLTVTSAQKNPTAFYLCASNDQGGAWTEAFFGQGTRLTVV.

The chain carries TRBV7-2 and TRBJ2-1; TRBD2 might be the D (6 bases). The germline CDR1 and CDR2 sequences are SGHTA and FQGNSA. The CDR3 has 13 amino acids. V was shortened by 4 bases and J by 12 bases, with 16 bases between the two germline ends. The CDR3 DNA is TGTGCCAGCAGCTCCGGGACTCCCCTGCCGCAGTTCTTC. Protein sequence: CASSSGTPLPQFF. Combining the CDR3 with reference TRBV7-2 and TRBJ2-1 gives the whole variable domain GAGVSQSPSNKVTEKGKDVELRCDPISGHTALYWYRQSLGQGLEFLIYFQGNSAPDKSGLPSDRFSAERTGGSVSTLTIQRTQQEDSAVYLCASSSGTPLPQFFGPGTRLTVL.

The V call is TRBV7-2, the J call TRBJ2-7; 10 bases agree with TRBD1. CDR1 and CDR2 (germline): SGHTA, FQGNSA. V trimming: 1 base; J trimming: 2 bases; junction bases outside the gene matches: 2. This CDR3 comprises 15 residues. The CDR3 nucleotides are TGTGCCAGCAGCTTAGGGGGACAGGGGACCTACGAGCAGTACTTC. It yields the protein CASSLGGQGTYEQYF.

The table lists this clone with a count of one. The rearrangement joins TRBV5-1 to TRBJ1-2, with 7 bases that match TRBD1. Germline V gene data show CDR1 as SGHRS and CDR2 as YFSETQ. Trimming at V came to 4 bases and at J to 8 bases, leaving 8 bases not matched to a gene. There are 13 residues in the CDR3. Here the CDR3 reads CASSLLQGKGYTF. The DNA of the CDR3 is TGCGCCAGCAGCCTCTTACAGGGGAAAGGCTACACCTTC.

V gene TRBV5-5 combines with J gene TRBJ2-3; D may match TRBD1 or TRBD2 (5 bases each). V was clipped by 3 bases and J by 4 bases, with 15 bases between them. The CDR3 runs to 15 residues. Germline V gene lookup returns CDR1 SGHKS and CDR2 YYEKEE (reference sequence). The CDR3 here is CASSSPGPRSDTQYF. Written as DNA, the CDR3 is TGTGCCAGCAGCTCGCCGGGACCGCGGTCAGATACGCAGTATTTT. Looking up the rest from reference TRBV5-5 and TRBJ2-3 gives the full variable domain: DAGVTQSPTHLIKTRGQQVTLRCSPISGHKSVSWYQQVLGQGPQFIFQYYEKEERGRGNFPDRFSARQFPNYSSELNVNALLLGDSALYLCASSSPGPRSDTQYFGPGTRLTVL.

V and J are TRBV18 and TRBJ2-7; D is unclear. V was cut by 5 bases and J by 2 bases, with 7 bases left in between. The germline gives CDR1 KGHSH, CDR2 LQKENI. The CDR3 covers 12 residues. CDR3 DNA: TGTGCCAGCTCATCTACAGCCTACGAGCAGTACTTC. It is translated as CASSSTAYEQYF.

This clone was seen a handful of times. J is TRBJ2-7 and V is TRBV5-6, with TRBD2 matching over 7 bases. The CDR3 loop spans 15 amino acids. The junction had 7 bases not matched to a gene; V was cut back by 2 bases and J by 2 bases. Germline V gives CDR1 SGHDT, CDR2 YYEEEE. The CDR3 protein is CASSFGSRETYEQYF. The CDR3 DNA reads as TGTGCCAGCAGCTTTGGTTCGCGGGAGACCTACGAGCAGTACTTC. Full variable domain (missing parts from reference TRBV5-6 and TRBJ2-7): DAGVTQSPTHLIKTRGQQVTLRCSPKSGHDTVSWYQQALGQGPQFIFQYYEEEERQRGNFPDRFSGHQFPNYSSELNVNALLLGDSALYLCASSFGSRETYEQYFGPGTRLTVT.

The CDR3 loop is CASSQGFGDNSPLHF. CDR3 in DNA: TGTGCCAGCAGCCAAGGTTTCGGGGATAATTCACCCCTCCACTTT. The rearrangement joins TRBV3-1 (or the pseudogene TRBV3-2) to TRBJ1-6; D is unclear. V was shortened by 1 base and J by 5 bases, with 9 bases between the two germline ends. CDR1 and CDR2 from the germline V gene are LGHDT and YNNKEL (reference sequence). CDR3 length: 15 residues.

The rearrangement uses TRBV28 and TRBJ2-5, with no clear D. V was clipped by 7 bases and J by 4 bases, with 7 bases between them. The CDR3 loop spans 11 amino acids. Germline assignment: CDR1 MDHEN and CDR2 SYDVKM. CDR3 amino acids: CASKVGETQYF. CDR3 coding DNA: TGTGCCAGCAAAGTGGGAGAGACCCAGTACTTC.

This clone was observed once. V and J are TRBV2 and TRBJ2-5; 7 nucleotides agree with TRBD2. Trimming took 2 bases from V and 2 from J; bases not matched to a gene: 11. There are 17 residues in the CDR3. CDR1 and CDR2 from the germline V gene are SNHLY and FYNNEI. This CDR3 reads CASSEFGAGPLQETQYF. The CDR3 DNA reads as TGTGCCAGCAGTGAATTTGGAGCGGGGCCGTTACAAGAGACCCAGTACTTC.

This chain links TRBV5-4 with TRBJ2-7; D may be TRBD1 (5 bases). Trimming cost V 0 bases and J 7 bases, with 8 bases left between them. Germline V CDR1 and CDR2: SGHNT, YYREEE (reference sequence). CDR3 length: 12 amino acids. CDR3 residues: CASSLEGREQYF. DNA of the CDR3: TGTGCCAGCAGCTTGGAGGGGCGGGAGCAGTACTTC. The complete variable domain, with remaining parts taken from reference TRBV5-4 and TRBJ2-7, reads ETGVTQSPTHLIKTRGQQVTLRCSSQSGHNTVSWYQQALGQGPQFIFQYYREEENGRGNFPPRFSGLQFPNYSSELNVNALELDDSALYLCASSLEGREQYFGPGTRLTVT.